This T cell receptor (beta chain) stems from a study of blood T cell repertoires in COVID-19. Background on the study: Samples taken during acute and convalescent COVID-19 were collected in the United States, Italy and Spain. PBMCs, B-cell-depleted T cells, or T cells were the source of the cDNA or gDNA that made up the material.

V shed 3 bases, J shed 2 bases, and the junction held 5 bases outside the gene matches. Germline V gives CDR1 SGHDN, CDR2 FVKESK. The CDR3 extends over 15 amino acids. Authors' analysis steps: Using reference gene primer amplification, nucleated cell counts were estimated. Profiling relied on immunoSEQ multiplex PCR, and the TCRdb table lists in-frame clones only, not all of them. V and J calls and clone size come straight from that table; D and trimming were deduced from the DNA. This sample has about 130,000 clones; over 75% occur once, and the top ten carry 5% to 8%. Sequenced: peripheral blood. This chain uses TRBV14 with TRBJ2-7, with 9 bases that match TRBD1. This receptor was identified in a man older than 75 with active or convalescent COVID-19. The CDR3 DNA follows: TGTGCCAGCAGCCACTTAAACAGGGGGCCCTACGAGCAGTACTTC. It codes for CASSHLNRGPYEQYF.